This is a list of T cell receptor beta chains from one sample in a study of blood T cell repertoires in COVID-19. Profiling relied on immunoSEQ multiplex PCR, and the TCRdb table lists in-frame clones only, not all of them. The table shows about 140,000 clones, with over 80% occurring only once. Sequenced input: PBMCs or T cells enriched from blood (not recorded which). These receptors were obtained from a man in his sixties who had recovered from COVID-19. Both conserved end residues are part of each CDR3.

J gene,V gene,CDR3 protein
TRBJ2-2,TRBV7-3,CASSPPGGANTGELFF
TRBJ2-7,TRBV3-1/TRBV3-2,CASSPDGGPYEQYF
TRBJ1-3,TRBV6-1,CASSEFSGGELSGNTIYF
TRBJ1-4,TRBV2,CASSETPRGSFVF
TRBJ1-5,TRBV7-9,CASSPGGTQPQHF
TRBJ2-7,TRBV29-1,CSVVGTSGSFHEQYF
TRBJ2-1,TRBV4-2,CASSPGDSTSYNEQFF
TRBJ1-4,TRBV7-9,CASSLARGGRDEKLFF
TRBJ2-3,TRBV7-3,CASGSGPTDTQYF
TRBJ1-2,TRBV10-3,CAISESQTGNYGYTF
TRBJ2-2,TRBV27,CASSPNTGTGELFF
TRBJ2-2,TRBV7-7,CASSLSRVNTGELFF
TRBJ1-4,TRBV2,CASSPQGRTNEKLFF
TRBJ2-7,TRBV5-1,CASSLDVQGSRYEQYF
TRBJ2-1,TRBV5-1,CASSGGLAGNEQFF
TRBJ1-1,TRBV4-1,CASSQDGRNTEAFF
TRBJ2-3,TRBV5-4,CASSPKDSGRRDTQYF
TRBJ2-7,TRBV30,CAWSVYSSQQYF
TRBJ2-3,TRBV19,CASSWPSTDTQYF
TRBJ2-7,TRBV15,CATSRERVGEQYF
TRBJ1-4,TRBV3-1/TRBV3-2,CASSGGGEKLFF
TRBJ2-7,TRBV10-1,CASSRSGIWDEQYF
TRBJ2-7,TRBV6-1,CASSEAQFNVGGIYEQYF
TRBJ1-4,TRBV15,CATSRVKGVRTNEKLFF
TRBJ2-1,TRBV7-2,CASSLEGTTYNEQFF
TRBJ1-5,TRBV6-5,CASSTGRSNQPQHF
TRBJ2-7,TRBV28,CASSLSPAGGWEQYF
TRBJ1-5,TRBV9,CASSVHQGQPQHF
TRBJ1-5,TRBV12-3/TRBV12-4,CASSTGYQPQHF
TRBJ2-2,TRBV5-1,CASSSSGGLNTGELFF
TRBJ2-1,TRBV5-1,CASSLLGTGNNEQFF
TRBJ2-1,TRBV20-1,CSASWGSSGIIF
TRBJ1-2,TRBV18,CASSPGGQDIYGYTF
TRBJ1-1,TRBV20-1,CSARDHEAFF
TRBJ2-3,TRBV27,CASRIRDLAGGSDTQYF
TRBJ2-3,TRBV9,CASSGDKTSTDTQYF
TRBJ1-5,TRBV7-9,CASSGSNQPQHF
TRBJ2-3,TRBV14,CASSHLRGKGTDTQYF
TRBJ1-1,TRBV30,CAWSVALMNTEAFF
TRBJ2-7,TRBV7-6,CASARGYEQYF
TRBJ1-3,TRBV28,CASRTGAGNTIYF